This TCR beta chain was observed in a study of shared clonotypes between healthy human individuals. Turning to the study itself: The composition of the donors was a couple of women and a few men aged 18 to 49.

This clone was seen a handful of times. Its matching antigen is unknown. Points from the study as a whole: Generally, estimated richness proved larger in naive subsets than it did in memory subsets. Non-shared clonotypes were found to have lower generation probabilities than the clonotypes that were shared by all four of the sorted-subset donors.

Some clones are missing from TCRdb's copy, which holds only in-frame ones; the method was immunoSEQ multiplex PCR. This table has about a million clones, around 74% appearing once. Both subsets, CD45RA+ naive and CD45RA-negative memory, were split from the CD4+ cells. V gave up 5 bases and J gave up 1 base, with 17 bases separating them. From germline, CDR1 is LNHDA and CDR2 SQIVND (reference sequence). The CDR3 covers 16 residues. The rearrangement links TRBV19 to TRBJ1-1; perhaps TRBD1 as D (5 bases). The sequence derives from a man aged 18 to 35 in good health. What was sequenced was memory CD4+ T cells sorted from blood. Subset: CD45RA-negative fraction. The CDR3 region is CASSPSRDGPNTEAFF. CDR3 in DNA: TGTGCCAGTAGTCCGTCCCGGGACGGCCCGAACACTGAAGCTTTCTTT.